Shown below are 17 T cell receptor beta chains from a single sample sequenced in a study of blood T cell repertoires in COVID-19. TCRdb keeps only in-frame clones here, not all; method: immunoSEQ multiplex PCR. The data hold about 240,000 clones, with around 87% observed a single time. The material sequenced was peripheral blood. All receptors come from a man in his fifties or sixties who had recovered from COVID-19.

The rearrangement links TRBV24-1 to TRBJ1-5; D remains ambiguous. This CDR3 is built from 12 residues. CDR1 KGHDR and CDR2 SFDVKD come from the germline V gene. V was trimmed by 2 bases and J by 7 bases, leaving 5 bases between them. CDR3 bases: TGTGCCACCAGTGATTCTAACCAGCCCCAGCATTTT. Protein product: CATSDSNQPQHF.

The V call is TRBV29-1, the J call TRBJ1-4; D is possibly TRBD1 (6 bases). The V and J ends lost 8 bases and 10 bases respectively, with 20 bases between them. Germline CDR1 is SQVTM and CDR2 is ANQGSEA. This CDR3 has 13 residues. CDR3 sequence reads: CSIRPGTTPKLFF. The CDR3 DNA reads as TGCAGCATCCGACCCGGGACAACCCCAAAACTGTTTTTT. Together with reference TRBV29-1 and TRBJ1-4, the CDR3 gives the full variable domain: SAVISQKPSRDICQRGTSLTIQCQVDSQVTMMFWYRQQPGQSLTLIATANQGSEATYESGFVIDKFPISRPNLTFSTLTVSNMSPEDSSIYLCSIRPGTTPKLFFGSGTQLSVL.

CDR3 bases: TGTGCCAGCAGCTCCCGCGGTGAAGCTTTCTTT. Its translation is CASSSRGEAFF. The J gene is TRBJ1-1, the V gene TRBV7-6; D is unclear. Trimming stripped 4 bases from V and 7 bases from J, with 7 bases between. The germline gives CDR1 SGHVS, CDR2 FNYEAQ. This CDR3 contains 11 residues.

The DNA of the CDR3 is TGTGCCAGCAGTTTTGGGGTCAGGGTTGCAGATACGCAGTATTTT. Protein sequence: CASSFGVRVADTQYF. The rearrangement links TRBV28 to TRBJ2-3, with D possibly matching TRBD1 (5 bases). The germline V and J ends were trimmed by 3 bases and 4 bases, with 14 bases remaining between them. The germline V gene has CDR1 MDHEN and CDR2 SYDVKM. The CDR3 consists of 15 residues.

This chain links TRBV9 with TRBJ2-7, with a tentative D call TRBD2 (6 bases). CDR1 and CDR2 (germline): SGDLS, YYNGEE. Deletions cut 0 bases from V and 1 base from J, with 11 bases between. The CDR3 runs to 15 residues. CDR3 in DNA: TGTGCCAGCAGCGTAGGACCCGGGGGATCCTACGAGCAGTACGTC. Translation: CASSVGPGGSYEQYV.

The chain is built from TRBV7-9 and TRBJ1-3; D gene uncertain. This CDR3 has 14 amino acids. The V end was cut by 3 bases, the J end by 4 bases, with 10 bases between. Germline values: CDR1 SEHNR, CDR2 FQNEAQ (reference sequence). The CDR3 is CASSLSNSGNTIYF. The CDR3 region has the DNA TGTGCCAGCAGCTTGAGTAATTCCGGAAACACCATATATTTT.

The V call is TRBV24-1, the J call TRBJ2-2; D uncertain. V lost 10 bases to trimming and J lost 0 bases, with 11 bases between them. CDR1 and CDR2 (germline): KGHDR, SFDVKD. CDR3 length: 14 amino acids. The CDR3 DNA sequence: TGTGCCACACGACCGACTGCGAACACCGGGGAGCTGTTTTTT. Residues: CATRPTANTGELFF.

The chain links TRBV10-3 to TRBJ1-3; 8 nucleotides match TRBD1. Germline CDR1 reads ENHRY; CDR2 reads SYGVKD. The CDR3 spans 16 residues. The J segment lost 4 bases and the V segment lost 3 bases, leaving 8 bases of the junction unmatched. Here the CDR3 DNA reads TGTGCCATCAGTGAATTTACAGGGGGGACAGGAAACACCATATATTTT. Translating gives CAISEFTGGTGNTIYF.

The gene calls are TRBV6-5 and TRBJ2-2; D gene unclear. The V and J ends lost 0 bases and 5 bases respectively, with 7 bases between them. The CDR3 is made up of 14 amino acids. Germline CDR1 and CDR2: MNHEY and SVGAGI. The CDR3 is CASSYSIQTGELFF. The CDR3 DNA is TGTGCCAGCAGTTACTCGATCCAGACCGGGGAGCTGTTTTTT.

The chain carries TRBV14 and TRBJ2-3; 13 bases fit TRBD2. J lost 1 base, V lost 0 bases, and 4 bases had no gene match. The CDR3 totals 18 residues. The germline V gene has CDR1 SGHDN and CDR2 FVKESK. This chain's CDR3 is CASSQDRLAGGRTDTQYF. The DNA of the CDR3 is TGTGCCAGCAGCCAAGACCGACTAGCGGGGGGACGCACAGATACGCAGTATTTT.

V and J are TRBV2 and TRBJ2-7, with D perhaps matching TRBD2 (6 bases). This CDR3 is built from 14 residues. Trimming pared 8 bases from V and 3 bases from J, leaving 17 bases between. Per the germline V gene, CDR1 is SNHLY and CDR2 is FYNNEI. The CDR3 spells CASSRGTGGYEQYF. The CDR3 region has the DNA TGTGCCAGCTCTCGGGGGACTGGGGGCTACGAGCAGTACTTC.

This clone was seen only once. The genes are TRBV3-1 (or the pseudogene TRBV3-2) and TRBJ1-6; 7 bases match TRBD1. There are 14 residues in the CDR3. V dropped 6 bases and J dropped 14; count of bases not matched to a gene: 13. CDR1 LGHDT and CDR2 YNNKEL come from the germline V gene (reference sequence). CDR3 DNA sequence: TGTGCCAGCAGGCTTACAGGGGCCGCGGAGGCCCTCCACTTT. Amino acid sequence: CASRLTGAAEALHF.

This clone appeared a few times. V gene TRBV10-3 combines with J gene TRBJ1-5; TRBD1 might be the D (6 bases). Germline V gene data show CDR1 as ENHRY and CDR2 as SYGVKD. This CDR3 has 13 residues. V lost 6 bases, J lost 3 bases, and 9 bases lay in between. The DNA for the CDR3 is TGTGCCATCAGCCAGGGGTACAATCAGCCCCAGCATTTT. It specifies CAISQGYNQPQHF.

V usage is TRBV10-3 and J usage is TRBJ2-3; no clear D gene. Between the trimmed V and J ends, which lost 5 bases and 5 bases, there was a span of 8 bases. CDR3 size: 12 residues. Looked up from germline, CDR1 is ENHRY and CDR2 is SYGVKD. CDR3 amino acids: CAISNSRDTQYF. The CDR3 region has the DNA TGTGCCATCAGTAATAGTAGAGATACGCAGTATTTT.

The chain is built from TRBV6-5 and TRBJ1-1, with 8 positions matching TRBD1. J lost 9 bases, V lost 5 bases, and 5 bases had no gene match. From germline, CDR1 is MNHEY and CDR2 SVGAGI. There are 12 residues in the CDR3. The CDR3 DNA sequence: TGTGCCAGCAGTAGACAGGGGCTACAAGCTTTCTTT. Translating it yields CASSRQGLQAFF.

The V call is TRBV4-1, the J call TRBJ1-6, with 10 bases matching TRBD1. There are 18 residues in the CDR3. Trimming removed 2 bases from V and 7 bases from J; junction bases left unmatched: 11. The germline CDR1 and CDR2 sequences are MGHRA and YSYEKL. CDR3 DNA sequence: TGCGCCAGCAGCCAATATATCTCACGGGACAGGGGAAATTCACCCCTCCACTTT. Residues: CASSQYISRDRGNSPLHF.

This clone was seen a single time. This sequence joins TRBV2 and TRBJ1-6; 9 positions match TRBD1. This CDR3 is built from 13 residues. With 11 bases clipped from V and 9 bases from J, the junction kept 8 bases outside the gene matches. CDR1 is SNHLY, CDR2 FYNNEI, per germline. The CDR3 region has the DNA TGTGCCGGCCTCGGACAGGGGACTTCACCCCTCCACTTT. Protein sequence: CAGLGQGTSPLHF.